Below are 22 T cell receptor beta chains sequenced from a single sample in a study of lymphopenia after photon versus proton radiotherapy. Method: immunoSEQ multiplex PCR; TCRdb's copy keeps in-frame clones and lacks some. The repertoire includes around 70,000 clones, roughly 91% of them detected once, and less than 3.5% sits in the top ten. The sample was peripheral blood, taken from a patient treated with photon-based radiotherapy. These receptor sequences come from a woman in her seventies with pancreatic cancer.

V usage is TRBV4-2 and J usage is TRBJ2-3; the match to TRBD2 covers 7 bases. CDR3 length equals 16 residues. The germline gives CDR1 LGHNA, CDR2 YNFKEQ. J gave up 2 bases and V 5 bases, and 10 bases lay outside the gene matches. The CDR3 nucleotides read TGTGCCAGCAGCTCGCCGAGCGGGGAACACACAGATACGCAGTATTTT. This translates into CASSSPSGEHTDTQYF.

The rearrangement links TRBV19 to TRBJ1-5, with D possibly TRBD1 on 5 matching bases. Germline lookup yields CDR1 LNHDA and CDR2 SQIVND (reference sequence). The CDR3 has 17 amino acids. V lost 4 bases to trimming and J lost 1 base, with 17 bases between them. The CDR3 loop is CASSRSLGGLSNQPQHF. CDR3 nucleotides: TGTGCCAGTAGTAGGTCTCTTGGGGGTCTGAGCAATCAGCCCCAGCATTTT.

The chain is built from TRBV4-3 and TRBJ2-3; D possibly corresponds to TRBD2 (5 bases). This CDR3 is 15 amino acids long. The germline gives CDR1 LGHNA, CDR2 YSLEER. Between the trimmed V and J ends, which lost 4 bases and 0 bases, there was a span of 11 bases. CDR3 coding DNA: TGCGCCAGCAGCCCGAGCGGAATTAGCACAGATACGCAGTATTTT. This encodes CASSPSGISTDTQYF.

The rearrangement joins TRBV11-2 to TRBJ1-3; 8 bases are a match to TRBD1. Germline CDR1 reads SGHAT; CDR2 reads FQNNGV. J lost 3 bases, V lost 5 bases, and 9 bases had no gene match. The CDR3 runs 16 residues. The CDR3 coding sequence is TGTGCCAGCAGCCAGATCTGGACAGGGTATGGAAACACCATATATTTT. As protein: CASSQIWTGYGNTIYF.

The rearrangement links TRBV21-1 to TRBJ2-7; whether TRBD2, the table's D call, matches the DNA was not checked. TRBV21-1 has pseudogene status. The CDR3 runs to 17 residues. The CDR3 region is CASSRSGRAIPSREQYF. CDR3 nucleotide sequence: TGTGCCAGCAGCAGAAGCGGGAGGGCCATTCCCTCTCGCGAGCAGTACTTC.

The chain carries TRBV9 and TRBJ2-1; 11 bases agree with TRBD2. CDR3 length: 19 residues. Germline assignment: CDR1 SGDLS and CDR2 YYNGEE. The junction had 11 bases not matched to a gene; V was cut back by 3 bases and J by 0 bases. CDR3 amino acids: CASSATGTSGRSSYNEQFF. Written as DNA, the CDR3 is TGTGCCAGCAGCGCGACCGGGACTAGCGGCCGGAGCTCCTACAATGAGCAGTTCTTC.

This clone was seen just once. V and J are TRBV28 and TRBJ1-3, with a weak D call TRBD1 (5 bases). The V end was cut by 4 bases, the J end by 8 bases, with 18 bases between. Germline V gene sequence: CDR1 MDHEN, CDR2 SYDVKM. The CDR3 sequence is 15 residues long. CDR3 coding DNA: TGTGCCAGCAGTTCGGGACTCATAGAATCCCACACCATATATTTT. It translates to CASSSGLIESHTIYF. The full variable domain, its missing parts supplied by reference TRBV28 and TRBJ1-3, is DVKVTQSSRYLVKRTGEKVFLECVQDMDHENMFWYRQDPGLGLRLIYFSYDVKMKEKGDIPEGYSVSREKKERFSLILESASTNQTSMYLCASSSGLIESHTIYFGEGSWLTVV.

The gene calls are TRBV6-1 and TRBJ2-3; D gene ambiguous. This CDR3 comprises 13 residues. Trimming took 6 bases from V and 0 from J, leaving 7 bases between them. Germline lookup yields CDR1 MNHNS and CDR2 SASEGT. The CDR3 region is CASRDGSTDTQYF. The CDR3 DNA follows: TGTGCCAGCAGGGACGGAAGCACAGATACGCAGTATTTT.

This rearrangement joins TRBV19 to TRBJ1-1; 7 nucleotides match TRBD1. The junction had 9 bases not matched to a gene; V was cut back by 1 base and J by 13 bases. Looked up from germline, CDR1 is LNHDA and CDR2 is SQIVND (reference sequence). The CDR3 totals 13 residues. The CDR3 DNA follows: TGTGCCAGTAGTATAGTGCCCGGCAGGGGGTGTTTCTTT. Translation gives CASSIVPGRGCFF.

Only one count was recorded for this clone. CDR3 DNA: TGTGCCAGCAGCTTGAGCTGGGCCAACGTCCTGACTTTC. Encoded protein: CASSLSWANVLTF. The chain has TRBV5-5 and TRBJ2-6; no reliable D call. Germline lookup yields CDR1 SGHKS and CDR2 YYEKEE (reference sequence). Trimming shortened V by 1 base and J by 5 bases, and 4 bases separated the two germline ends. CDR3 length equals 13 residues. Full variable domain (rest looked up from reference TRBV5-5 and TRBJ2-6): DAGVTQSPTHLIKTRGQQVTLRCSPISGHKSVSWYQQVLGQGPQFIFQYYEKEERGRGNFPDRFSARQFPNYSSELNVNALLLGDSALYLCASSLSWANVLTFGAGSRLTVL.

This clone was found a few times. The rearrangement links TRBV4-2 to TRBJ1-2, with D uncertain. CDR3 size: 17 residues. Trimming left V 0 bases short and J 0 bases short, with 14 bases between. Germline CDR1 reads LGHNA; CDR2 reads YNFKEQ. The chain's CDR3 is CASSQDNGRATNYGYTF. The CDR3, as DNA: TGTGCCAGCAGCCAAGATAACGGGAGAGCAACTAACTATGGCTACACCTTC.

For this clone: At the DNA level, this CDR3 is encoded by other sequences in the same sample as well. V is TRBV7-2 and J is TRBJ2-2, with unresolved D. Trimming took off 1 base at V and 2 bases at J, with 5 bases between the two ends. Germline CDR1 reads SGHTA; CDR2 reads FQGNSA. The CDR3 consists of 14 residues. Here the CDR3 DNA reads TGTGCCAGCAGCTTAGGCCTTAACACCGGGGAGCTGTTTTTT. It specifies CASSLGLNTGELFF.

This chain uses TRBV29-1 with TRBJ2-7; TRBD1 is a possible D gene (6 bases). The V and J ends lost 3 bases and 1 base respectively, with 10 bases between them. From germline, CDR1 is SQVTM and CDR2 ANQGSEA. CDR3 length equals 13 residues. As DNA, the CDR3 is TGCAGCGTTGAGTGGACAGCATCCTACGAGCAGTACTTC. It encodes CSVEWTASYEQYF.

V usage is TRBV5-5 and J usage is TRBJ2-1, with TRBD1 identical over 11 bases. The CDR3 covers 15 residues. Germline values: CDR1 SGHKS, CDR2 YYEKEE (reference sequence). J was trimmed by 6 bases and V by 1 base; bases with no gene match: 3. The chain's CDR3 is CASSLTGTGGNEQFF. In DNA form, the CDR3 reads TGTGCCAGCAGCTTGACCGGGACAGGGGGCAATGAGCAGTTCTTC. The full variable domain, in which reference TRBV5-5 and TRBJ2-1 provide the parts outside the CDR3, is DAGVTQSPTHLIKTRGQQVTLRCSPISGHKSVSWYQQVLGQGPQFIFQYYEKEERGRGNFPDRFSARQFPNYSSELNVNALLLGDSALYLCASSLTGTGGNEQFFGPGTRLTVL.

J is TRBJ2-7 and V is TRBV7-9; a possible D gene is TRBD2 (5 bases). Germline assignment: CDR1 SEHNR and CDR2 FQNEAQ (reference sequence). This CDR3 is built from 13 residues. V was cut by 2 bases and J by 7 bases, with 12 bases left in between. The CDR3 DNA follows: TGTGCCAGCAGCTTACTTAGCGTGAGGGAGCAGTACTTC. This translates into CASSLLSVREQYF.

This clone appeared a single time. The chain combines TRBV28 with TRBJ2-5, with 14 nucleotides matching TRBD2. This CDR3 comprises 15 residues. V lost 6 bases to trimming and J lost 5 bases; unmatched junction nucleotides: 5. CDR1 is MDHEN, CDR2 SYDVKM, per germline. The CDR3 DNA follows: TGTGCCAGCAGGCGACTAGCGGGAGGGCCCGAGACCCAGTACTTC. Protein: CASRRLAGGPETQYF.

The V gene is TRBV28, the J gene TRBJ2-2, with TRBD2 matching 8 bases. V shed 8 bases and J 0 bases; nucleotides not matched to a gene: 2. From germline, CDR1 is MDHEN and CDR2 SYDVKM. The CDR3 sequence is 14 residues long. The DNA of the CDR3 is TGTGCCAGCCGCGGGAGGTCGAACACCGGGGAGCTGTTTTTT. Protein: CASRGRSNTGELFF.

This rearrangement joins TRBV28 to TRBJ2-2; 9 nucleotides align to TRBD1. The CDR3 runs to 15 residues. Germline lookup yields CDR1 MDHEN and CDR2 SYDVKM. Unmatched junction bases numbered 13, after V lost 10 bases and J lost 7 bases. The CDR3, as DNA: TGTGCCACACGCCAACAGGGGGCTTTTAGCGGGGAGCTGTTTTTT. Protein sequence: CATRQQGAFSGELFF.

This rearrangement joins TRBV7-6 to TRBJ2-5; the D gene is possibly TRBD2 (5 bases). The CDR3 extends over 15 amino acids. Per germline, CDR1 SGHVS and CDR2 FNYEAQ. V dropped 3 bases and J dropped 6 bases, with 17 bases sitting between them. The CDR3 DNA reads TGTGCCAGCAGCTTCGGAGGTGGTCCAACGAAGACCCAGTACTTC. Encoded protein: CASSFGGGPTKTQYF.

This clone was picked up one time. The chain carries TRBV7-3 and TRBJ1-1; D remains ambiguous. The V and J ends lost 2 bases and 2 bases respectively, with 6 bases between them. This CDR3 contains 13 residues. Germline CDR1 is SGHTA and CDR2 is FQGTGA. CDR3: CASSLSQNTEAFF. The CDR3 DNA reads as TGTGCCAGCAGCTTATCACAAAACACTGAAGCTTTCTTT.

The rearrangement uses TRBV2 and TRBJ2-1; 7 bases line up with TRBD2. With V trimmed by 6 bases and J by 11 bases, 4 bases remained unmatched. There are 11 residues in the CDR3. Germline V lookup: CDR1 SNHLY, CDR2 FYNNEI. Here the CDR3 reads CASREGTKQFF. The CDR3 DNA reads TGTGCCAGCAGGGAGGGGACTAAGCAGTTCTTC.

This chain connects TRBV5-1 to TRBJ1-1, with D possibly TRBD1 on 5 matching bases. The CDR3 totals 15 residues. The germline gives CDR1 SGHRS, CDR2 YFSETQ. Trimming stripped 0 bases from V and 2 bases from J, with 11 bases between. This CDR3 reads CASSLDPGRNTEAFF. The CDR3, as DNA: TGCGCCAGCAGCTTGGACCCAGGGCGTAACACTGAAGCTTTCTTT. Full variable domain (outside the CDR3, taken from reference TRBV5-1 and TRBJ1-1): KAGVTQTPRYLIKTRGQQVTLSCSPISGHRSVSWYQQTPGQGLQFLFEYFSETQRNKGNFPGRFSGRQFSNSRSEMNVSTLELGDSALYLCASSLDPGRNTEAFFGQGTRLTVV.